The clone carrying this T cell receptor beta chain appeared many times. Its antigen is unidentified. Per the germline V gene, CDR1 is SGHTA and CDR2 is FQGNSA. This CDR3 comprises 15 residues. The V end was cut by 5 bases, the J end by 3 bases, with 14 bases between. The sample comes from a study of lung T cells in sarcoidosis with Löfgren's syndrome. Whole-study context: Analyses focused on Löfgren's syndrome patients.

One entry per CDR3 protein, called by TCRdb with MiXCR from the reads. Altogether some 65,000 distinct CDR3 sequences are present, approximately 22% being singletons, with the ten largest covering 2% to 2.5%. Findings of the study overall: The most expanded V genes in Löfgren's patients were reportedly TRAV12-1 and TRBV2.

The gene calls are TRBV7-2 and TRBJ1-5; D not resolved. The TCR sequence derives from a human donor with sarcoidosis (Löfgren's syndrome or another form), or a control subject (not recorded which). Sequencing input: CD4+ T cells from PBMCs. CDR3: CASSPGAGHNQPQHF. In DNA form, the CDR3 reads TGTGCCAGCAGCCCAGGCGCAGGCCACAATCAGCCCCAGCATTTT.